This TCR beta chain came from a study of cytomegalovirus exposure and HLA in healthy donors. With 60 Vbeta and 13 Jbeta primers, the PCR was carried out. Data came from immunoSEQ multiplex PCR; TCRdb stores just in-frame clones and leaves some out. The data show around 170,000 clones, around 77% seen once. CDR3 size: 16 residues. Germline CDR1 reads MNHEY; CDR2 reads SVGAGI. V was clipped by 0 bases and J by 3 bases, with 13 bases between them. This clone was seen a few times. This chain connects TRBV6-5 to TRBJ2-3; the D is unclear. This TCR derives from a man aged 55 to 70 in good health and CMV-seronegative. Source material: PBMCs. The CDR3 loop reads CASSYSISSPTDTQYF. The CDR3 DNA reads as TGTGCCAGCAGTTACTCGATCTCGAGCCCGACAGATACGCAGTATTTT.